This TCR beta chain derives from a study of identical twins. Findings of the study overall: Cross-sectional statistics underpinned the conclusions; the same donors were not followed. Modelling underestimated the level of out-of-frame TCR alpha sharing observed in monozygotic twins. A lower insertion count was a feature of abundant cord blood beta clonotypes, with no such feature in memory repertoires.

MiXCR, run by TCRdb on the 5' RACE reads, gives a single entry per CDR3 protein. The sample has approximately 590,000 distinct CDR3 sequences; 9.6% are singletons. Per the germline V gene, CDR1 is SQVTM and CDR2 is ANQGSEA. CDR3 length: 14 residues. Trimming took 5 bases from V and 0 from J, leaving 14 bases between them. Remarks on this clonotype: What it binds is unknown.

This sample was also put to use in a study of yellow fever vaccine responses in identical twins.

The V gene is TRBV29-1, the J gene TRBJ2-7; D possibly uses TRBD1 or TRBD2 (5 bases each). The sequencing sample was made of PBMCs. The origin of this receptor is a woman aged 18-29 years in good health. The CDR3 DNA follows: TGCAGCGTTCAACGGGGCAGGAACTCCTACGAGCAGTACTTC. The encoded protein is CSVQRGRNSYEQYF.